At least ten counts were recorded for the clone carrying this TCR beta chain. Its specificity is unknown. This sample stems from a study of T cells in Graves' hyperthyroidism and ophthalmopathy. CDR1 is KGHSH and CDR2 is LQKENI in the germline V gene. V lost 3 bases and J 0 bases, leaving 15 bases between the germline ends. The CDR3 sequence is 16 residues long. From RNA transcripts, TCR beta CDR3 regions were amplified. Carried out on the TCR CDR3, a first-round RT-PCR used the HTBI primer set. MiXCR was run by TCRdb on the multiplex PCR reads, yielding one entry per CDR3 protein. The sample lists about 400,000 distinct CDR3 sequences, about 16% occurring once. Diagnosis rested on symptoms, serum thyroxine and TRAb, thyroid ultrasound, and orbital computed tomography. Regarding the study as a whole: Stable hyperthyroidism was told apart from ophthalmopathy by a model built on 13 V-J features. The model forecast ophthalmopathy, anticipating it by a median 6.5 months before onset.

This rearrangement joins TRBV18 to TRBJ2-7, with D uncertain. The TCR was taken from a woman aged 55-70 years with Graves' ophthalmopathy. What was sequenced was blood. CDR3 amino acids: CASSPLPAVPSYEQYF. Here the CDR3 DNA reads TGTGCCAGCTCACCTCTTCCTGCGGTTCCCTCCTACGAGCAGTACTTC.